Presented here are 5 T cell receptor beta chains from one specimen sequenced in a study of T cells in Graves' hyperthyroidism and ophthalmopathy. There were TCR beta CDR3 regions amplified from RNA transcripts. Initially, a first-round RT-PCR of the TCR CDR3 employed the HTBI primer set. MiXCR was run by TCRdb on the multiplex PCR reads, yielding one entry per CDR3 protein. The profile shows a few hundred thousand distinct CDR3 sequences, more than 12% of them singletons. The sample taken for sequencing was blood. These TCRs come from a woman aged 25 to 39 with Graves' hyperthyroidism.

The rearrangement joins TRBV28 to TRBJ1-2; maybe TRBD1 (6 bases). Per germline, CDR1 MDHEN and CDR2 SYDVKM. V was pared by 5 bases and J by 2 bases, with 15 bases between. The CDR3 extends over 15 amino acids. CDR3 residues: CASSGRQAGNYGYTF. The CDR3, as DNA: TGTGCCAGCAGTGGACGACAGGCGGGGAACTATGGCTACACCTTC.

This clonotype has just a few counts. The chain joins TRBV20-1 to TRBJ1-3, with TRBD1 matching over 10 bases. V lost 5 bases to trimming and J lost 4 bases; unmatched junction nucleotides: 5. The CDR3 covers 14 residues. In germline, CDR1 is DFQATT, CDR2 SNEGSKA (reference sequence). The CDR3 DNA is TGCAGTGCTTCCGGGACAGGGGTGGGAAACACCATATATTTT. The encoded protein is CSASGTGVGNTIYF.

The chain has TRBV7-6 and TRBJ1-5; D possibly corresponds to TRBD1 (5 bases). The germline V and J ends were trimmed by 4 bases and 7 bases, with 11 bases remaining between them. This CDR3 is 13 amino acids long. Germline CDR1 reads SGHVS; CDR2 reads FNYEAQ. CDR3 region: CASSSSWGQPQHF. CDR3 nucleotides: TGTGCCAGCAGCTCTTCTTGGGGGCAGCCCCAGCATTTT. Drawing the rest from reference TRBV7-6 and TRBJ1-5, the complete variable domain is GAGVSQSPRYKVTKRGQDVALRCDPISGHVSLYWYRQALGQGPEFLTYFNYEAQQDKSGLPNDRFSAERPEGSISTLTIQRTEQRDSAMYRCASSSSWGQPQHFGDGTRLSIL.

This clonotype was seen repeatedly, ten times or more. This rearrangement joins TRBV3-1 to TRBJ1-4; 8 positions agree with TRBD1. The CDR3 covers 15 residues. CDR1 is LGHDT, CDR2 YNNKEL, per germline (reference sequence). J lost 4 bases, V lost 6 bases, and 7 bases had no gene match. CDR3 amino acids: CASRQTGVYNEKLFF. The DNA for the CDR3 is TGTGCCAGCAGACAGACAGGGGTTTATAATGAAAAACTGTTTTTT.

The V gene is TRBV29-1, the J gene TRBJ2-7; 11 nucleotides align to TRBD2. The better agreement between TRBJ2-1 and the DNA end casts doubt on the J call. The CDR3 is 13 residues long. Germline CDR1 is SQVTM and CDR2 is ANQGSEA. The DNA of the CDR3 is TGCAGCGGCGCGACTAGCGGGAAATACGAGCAGTTCTTC. Amino acids: CSGATSGKYEQFF.